Listed below are T cell receptor beta chains from one sample, sequenced in a study of T cells in Graves' hyperthyroidism and ophthalmopathy. TCRdb itself ran the multiplex PCR reads through MiXCR, one entry per CDR3 protein. The table lists around 520,000 distinct CDR3 sequences, approximately 25% of them singletons. Input material: blood. These receptors all come from a woman aged 25 to 39 with Graves' ophthalmopathy. The CDR3 runs from the conserved cysteine through the conserved F or W. Fields, in order: J gene, V gene, D gene, clone size, CDR3 protein, CDR3 DNA. A D gene is named only where the DNA matches it firmly. A row's size may be missing; if present it is once, few, many or a size class.

J gene: TRBJ2-2
V gene: TRBV6-5
D gene: .
clone size: many
CDR3 protein: CASSYTGDLGELFF
CDR3 DNA: TGTGCCAGCAGTTATACCGGGGATCTCGGGGAGCTGTTTTTT

J gene: TRBJ2-5
V gene: TRBV11-2
D gene: TRBD1
clone size: many
CDR3 protein: CASSLVAGTAQETQYF
CDR3 DNA: TGTGCCAGCAGCTTAGTGGCTGGGACAGCTCAAGAGACCCAGTACTTC

J gene: TRBJ1-1
V gene: TRBV14
D gene: .
clone size: .
CDR3 protein: CASSQGGRHTEAFF
CDR3 DNA: TGTGCCAGCAGCCAAGGGGGGAGGCACACTGAAGCTTTCTTT

J gene: TRBJ2-6
V gene: TRBV24-1
D gene: .
clone size: .
CDR3 protein: CATSGTSGANVLTF
CDR3 DNA: TGTGCCACCAGTGGCACCTCTGGGGCCAACGTCCTGACTTTC

J gene: TRBJ1-2
V gene: TRBV6-5
D gene: TRBD1
clone size: many
CDR3 protein: CASRGEGQGNGYTF
CDR3 DNA: TGTGCCAGCAGGGGGGAGGGACAGGGCAATGGCTACACCTTC

J gene: TRBJ1-3
V gene: TRBV20-1
D gene: .
clone size: .
CDR3 protein: CSARGGRDSGNTIYF
CDR3 DNA: TGCAGTGCTAGAGGTGGCAGGGACTCTGGAAACACCATATATTTT

J gene: TRBJ2-7
V gene: TRBV5-1
D gene: .
clone size: many
CDR3 protein: CASSLDGVAREQYF
CDR3 DNA: TGCGCCAGCAGCTTGGATGGGGTAGCGCGAGAGCAGTACTTC

J gene: TRBJ1-2
V gene: TRBV19
D gene: TRBD1
clone size: many
CDR3 protein: CASSTQGARGYGYTF
CDR3 DNA: TGTGCCAGTAGTACCCAGGGGGCGCGAGGCTATGGCTACACCTTC

J gene: TRBJ1-2
V gene: TRBV19
D gene: .
clone size: few
CDR3 protein: CASSISFGANYGYTF
CDR3 DNA: TGTGCCAGTAGTATCTCATTTGGGGCTAACTATGGCTACACCTTC

J gene: TRBJ1-1
V gene: TRBV27
D gene: TRBD1
clone size: many
CDR3 protein: CASSFQGVNTEAFF
CDR3 DNA: TGTGCCAGCAGTTTCCAGGGGGTGAACACTGAAGCTTTCTTT

J gene: TRBJ1-2
V gene: TRBV12-3/TRBV12-4
D gene: .
clone size: many
CDR3 protein: CASSPRGSSNYGYTF
CDR3 DNA: TGTGCCAGCAGTCCTCGTGGATCTTCTAACTATGGCTACACCTTC

J gene: TRBJ1-2
V gene: TRBV7-2
D gene: .
clone size: many
CDR3 protein: CASSSTGPLNYGYTF
CDR3 DNA: TGTGCCAGCAGCTCAACAGGGCCCCTTAACTATGGCTACACCTTC

J gene: TRBJ2-5
V gene: TRBV12-3/TRBV12-4
D gene: .
clone size: many
CDR3 protein: CASSPRGKTQYF
CDR3 DNA: TGTGCCAGCAGTCCCAGGGGTAAAACCCAGTACTTC

J gene: TRBJ1-1
V gene: TRBV19
D gene: .
clone size: few
CDR3 protein: CASSMGGAYTEAFF
CDR3 DNA: TGTGCCAGTAGTATGGGGGGCGCTTACACTGAAGCTTTCTTT

J gene: TRBJ1-1
V gene: TRBV30
D gene: .
clone size: many
CDR3 protein: CAWSDRWDTEAFF
CDR3 DNA: TGTGCCTGGAGTGACCGATGGGACACTGAAGCTTTCTTT

J gene: TRBJ2-5
V gene: TRBV6-5
D gene: .
clone size: many
CDR3 protein: CASSYSSYQETQYF
CDR3 DNA: TGTGCCAGCAGTTACTCGAGTTATCAAGAGACCCAGTACTTC

J gene: TRBJ2-3
V gene: TRBV29-1
D gene: .
clone size: many
CDR3 protein: CSVVPGDTQYF
CDR3 DNA: TGCAGCGTTGTTCCTGGAGATACGCAGTATTTT

J gene: TRBJ2-2
V gene: TRBV19
D gene: TRBD1
clone size: few
CDR3 protein: CASSVGQGTELFF
CDR3 DNA: TGTGCCAGTAGTGTGGGACAGGGGACGGAGCTGTTTTTT